This T cell receptor (beta chain) stems from a study of cytomegalovirus exposure and HLA in healthy donors. Across the whole study: The same platform used for the approximately 700 first-cohort repertoires was also used for the roughly 120 validation repertoires, as a later analysis reported. Whole-study findings and limits: A classifier reportedly called cytomegalovirus status with high sensitivity and specificity.

V was clipped by 4 bases and J by 4 bases, with 10 bases between them. Looked up from germline, CDR1 is SQVTM and CDR2 is ANQGSEA. The CDR3 consists of 12 residues. The table came from immunoSEQ multiplex PCR; TCRdb's copy has only in-frame clones and leaves some out. Among 200,000 or so clones, 84% were seen once, and the ten largest hold around 15%. About this clone itself: Its antigen is unknown.

The gene calls are TRBV29-1 and TRBJ1-2, with a possible D match to TRBD1 (5 bases). The receptor's source is a woman in her twenties or thirties in good health and CMV-seropositive. Sequenced sample: PBMCs. Here the CDR3 reads CSVVGEGYGYTF. The CDR3 region has the DNA TGCAGCGTTGTAGGGGAGGGCTATGGCTACACCTTC.